This T cell receptor (beta chain) was captured by sequencing in a study of blood T cell repertoires in COVID-19. Across the whole study: Collection of acute and convalescent COVID-19 samples took place in the United States, Italy and Spain.

Trimming removed 4 bases from V and 10 bases from J; junction bases left unmatched: 11. There are 15 residues in the CDR3. The germline gives CDR1 SGHRS, CDR2 YFSETQ. Source study methods: By means of reference gene primer amplification, nucleated cell counts were estimated. Assay used: immunoSEQ multiplex PCR; TCRdb lists only in-frame clones, some missing. The V and J calls and the clone size are those of that table, but D and trimming were determined from the DNA. The sample has 200,000 to 250,000 clones, more than 75% seen once; the top ten hold roughly 5.7%. The V call is TRBV5-1, the J call TRBJ2-1, with TRBD2 matching 10 bases. The sample consisted of peripheral blood. The sequence was collected from a man older than 75 with acute or convalescent COVID-19. CDR3 coding DNA: TGCGCCAGCAGCGAAACCGGGACTAGCGAGAAGGAGCAGTTCTTC. The encoded protein is CASSETGTSEKEQFF.